The 32 T cell receptor beta chains presented below share a single source sample, sequenced in a study of immune evolution from preneoplasia to lung adenocarcinoma. Produced via immunoSEQ multiplex PCR; TCRdb's table is partial and in-frame only. The sample carries roughly 38,000 clones, about 73% recorded once. Sequenced input: FFPE invasive lung adenocarcinoma tissue. The receptors were sampled from a person between 55 and 70 years old with lung adenocarcinoma.

The V gene is TRBV29-1, the J gene TRBJ2-3; D perhaps matches TRBD2 (5 bases). CDR1 and CDR2 (germline): SQVTM, ANQGSEA. Trimming shortened V by 6 bases and J by 2 bases, and 12 bases separated the two germline ends. This CDR3 spans 13 amino acids. CDR3 coding DNA: TGCAGCGTCCGGGATAGGTACACAGATACGCAGTATTTT. Translating gives CSVRDRYTDTQYF.

The CDR3 protein is CASIEGQVAQYF. The CDR3 DNA is TGTGCCAGCATAGAAGGGCAGGTGGCCCAGTACTTC. The J gene is TRBJ2-5, the V gene TRBV2; no definite D call. CDR1 SNHLY and CDR2 FYNNEI come from the germline V gene. The V end was cut by 7 bases, the J end by 9 bases, with 15 bases between. The CDR3 is 12 residues long.

The V and J genes are TRBV28 and TRBJ2-7; possibly TRBD1 for D (6 bases). The CDR3 has 15 residues. CDR1 MDHEN and CDR2 SYDVKM come from the germline V gene. V shed 4 bases and J shed 3 bases, with 16 bases lying between them. CDR3 nucleotide sequence: TGTGCCAGCAGTTCTGGGGACAAGCTGATCTACGAGCAGTACTTC. Translation gives CASSSGDKLIYEQYF.

The chain employs TRBV7-2 and TRBJ1-1; no reliable D call. V was shortened by 7 bases and J by 2 bases, with 5 bases between the two germline ends. The germline CDR1 and CDR2 sequences are SGHTA and FQGNSA. CDR3 length equals 11 residues. CDR3 DNA sequence: TGTGCCAGCACAGAAAACACTGAAGCTTTCTTT. Its protein product is CASTENTEAFF.

V is TRBV4-1 and J is TRBJ2-1, with D possibly matching TRBD2 (6 bases). The CDR3 contains 15 residues. Between the trimmed V and J ends, which lost 4 bases and 2 bases, there was a span of 12 bases. Germline V gene sequence: CDR1 MGHRA, CDR2 YSYEKL. CDR3 protein: CASSPLRGPYNEQFF. In nucleotides, the CDR3 is TGCGCCAGCAGCCCTTTGCGGGGCCCCTACAATGAGCAGTTCTTC.

A remark on this clone: The identical CDR3 is also encoded by other nucleotide sequences in the sample. This rearrangement joins TRBV28 to TRBJ2-2; perhaps D is TRBD1 or TRBD2 (5 bases each). Germline lookup yields CDR1 MDHEN and CDR2 SYDVKM. CDR3 length: 18 amino acids. Trimming pared 2 bases from V and 1 base from J, leaving 17 bases between. CDR3 DNA: TGTGCCAGCAGTTTAAGCTGGCATTGGGACGTGAACACCGGGGAGCTGTTTTTT. Residues: CASSLSWHWDVNTGELFF.

This chain joins TRBV19 and TRBJ1-5, with TRBD1 as a possible D gene (5 bases). Germline V CDR1 and CDR2: LNHDA, SQIVND (reference sequence). The CDR3 length is 14 residues. V was trimmed by 2 bases and J by 7 bases, leaving 12 bases between them. This CDR3 is CASSIRTGQQPQHF. CDR3 bases: TGTGCCAGTAGTATAAGGACTGGACAACAGCCCCAGCATTTT.

The chain links TRBV5-1 to TRBJ2-7; the D gene is possibly TRBD2 (5 bases). The germline gives CDR1 SGHRS, CDR2 YFSETQ. This CDR3 spans 13 amino acids. V dropped 0 bases and J dropped 6 bases, with 10 bases sitting between them. The CDR3 DNA sequence: TGCGCCAGCAGCTTGGATAGCGCTCGCGAGCAGTACTTC. Translating gives CASSLDSAREQYF. The full variable domain, in which reference TRBV5-1 and TRBJ2-7 provide the parts outside the CDR3, is KAGVTQTPRYLIKTRGQQVTLSCSPISGHRSVSWYQQTPGQGLQFLFEYFSETQRNKGNFPGRFSGRQFSNSRSEMNVSTLELGDSALYLCASSLDSAREQYFGPGTRLTVT.

In its sample, this clone was seen a few times. The DNA of the CDR3 is TGTGCCATCAGTGCTCGGGCATTCATTTATGGCTACACCTTC. Protein sequence: CAISARAFIYGYTF. This chain uses TRBV10-3 with TRBJ1-2; no clear D. CDR1 is ENHRY and CDR2 is SYGVKD in the germline V gene. The CDR3 length is 14 residues. V lost 4 bases and J lost 5, with 14 bases in between.

This CDR3 reads CASSLGGGNSNQPQHF. The CDR3 DNA reads as TGTGCCAGCAGCTTGGGTGGAGGGAATAGCAATCAGCCCCAGCATTTT. The V and J genes are TRBV5-4 and TRBJ1-5; D call uncertain. The CDR3 length is 16 residues. The V gene lost 0 bases and the J gene lost 0 bases, with 10 bases spanning the gap. Germline CDR1 SGHNT, CDR2 YYREEE (reference sequence). Full variable domain (missing parts from reference TRBV5-4 and TRBJ1-5): ETGVTQSPTHLIKTRGQQVTLRCSSQSGHNTVSWYQQALGQGPQFIFQYYREEENGRGNFPPRFSGLQFPNYSSELNVNALELDDSALYLCASSLGGGNSNQPQHFGDGTRLSIL.

This clone was detected once. The genes are TRBV18 and TRBJ1-1; D is uncertain. This CDR3 region has 14 residues. Trimming removed 3 bases at V and 1 base at J, with 9 bases between. The germline V gene has CDR1 KGHSH and CDR2 LQKENI. CDR3 in DNA: TGTGCCAGCTCACCCCGCGACACGAACACTGAAGCTTTCTTT. This encodes CASSPRDTNTEAFF.

The chain links TRBV29-1 to TRBJ2-5; 8 bases line up with TRBD1. Germline trimming cut 6 bases from V and 4 bases from J; bases unmatched to any gene: 13. The CDR3 consists of 15 residues. Germline-derived CDR1 and CDR2 are SQVTM and ANQGSEA. The CDR3 sequence: CSVPKAGGKGETQYF. In DNA form, the CDR3 reads TGCAGCGTCCCTAAGGCAGGGGGCAAGGGAGAGACCCAGTACTTC.

This clone was recorded once. This chain links TRBV5-1 with TRBJ1-2; a weak D match, TRBD1 (5 bases). The CDR3 spans 14 residues. Trimming took off 4 bases at V and 6 bases at J, with 16 bases between the two ends. Looked up from germline, CDR1 is SGHRS and CDR2 is YFSETQ. The CDR3 is CASSPSGQSNGYTF. The CDR3 DNA follows: TGCGCCAGCAGCCCGTCGGGGCAGAGTAATGGCTACACCTTC.

The CDR3 region is CSVRRADTQYF. As DNA, the CDR3 is TGCAGCGTAAGGAGGGCAGATACGCAGTATTTT. The chain joins TRBV29-1 to TRBJ2-3; a weak D match, TRBD2 (6 bases). Germline V gene data show CDR1 as SQVTM and CDR2 as ANQGSEA. The CDR3 covers 11 residues. V was cut by 6 bases and J by 4 bases, with 8 bases left in between.

The chain employs TRBV9 and TRBJ2-1; D is perhaps TRBD2 (5 bases). The V gene lost 0 bases and the J gene lost 6 bases, with 13 bases spanning the gap. Germline values: CDR1 SGDLS, CDR2 YYNGEE. This CDR3 is 15 amino acids long. CDR3 residues: CASSVGLGSGNEQFF. CDR3 in DNA: TGTGCCAGCAGCGTAGGGCTGGGAAGCGGCAATGAGCAGTTCTTC. Supplemented by reference TRBV9 and TRBJ2-1, the full variable domain reads DSGVTQTPKHLITATGQRVTLRCSPRSGDLSVYWYQQSLDQGLQFLIQYYNGEERAKGNILERFSAQQFPDLHSELNLSSLELGDSALYFCASSVGLGSGNEQFFGPGTRLTVL.

J is TRBJ1-1 and V is TRBV29-1, with D uncertain. V was shortened by 3 bases and J by 8 bases, with 25 bases between the two germline ends. CDR1 and CDR2 from the germline V gene are SQVTM and ANQGSEA. The CDR3 extends over 16 amino acids. In DNA, the CDR3 is TGCAGCGTTGATAGTAGCTCCGGGCTGAGGAGGTCCGAAGCTTTCTTT. Translating gives CSVDSSSGLRRSEAFF.

This clone was counted a few times. V usage is TRBV7-8 and J usage is TRBJ2-1, with D maybe TRBD2 (6 bases). The CDR3 is 16 residues long. Germline V gene data show CDR1 as SGHVS and CDR2 as FQNEAQ. Trimming took off 1 base at V and 7 bases at J, with 17 bases between the two ends. The DNA for the CDR3 is TGTGCCAGCAGCTTAGTACTCGGGAGCGGAGGTAATGAGCAGTTCTTC. It specifies CASSLVLGSGGNEQFF. The complete variable domain, with remaining parts taken from reference TRBV7-8 and TRBJ2-1, reads GAGVSQSPRYKVAKRGQDVALRCDPISGHVSLFWYQQALGQGPEFLTYFQNEAQLDKSGLPSDRFFAERPEGSVSTLKIQRTQQEDSAVYLCASSLVLGSGGNEQFFGPGTRLTVL.

The sample holds one count of this clone. The chain links TRBV5-6 to TRBJ2-7; unclear D gene. V lost 3 bases and J lost 2, with 9 bases in between. Germline loops: CDR1 SGHDT, CDR2 YYEEEE. This CDR3 is built from 13 residues. The CDR3 here is CASSSFGPYEQYF. DNA for the CDR3: TGTGCCAGCAGCTCGTTTGGTCCCTACGAGCAGTACTTC.

The V gene is TRBV6-5, the J gene TRBJ1-2; D gene unclear. The length of the CDR3 is 14 residues. V was pared by 3 bases and J by 2 bases, with 10 bases between. The V gene's germline CDR1 is MNHEY and CDR2 SVGAGI. Written as DNA, the CDR3 is TGTGCCAGCAGTTATGGACTTCCGAACTATGGCTACACCTTC. The encoded protein is CASSYGLPNYGYTF.

The chain couples TRBV11-3 to TRBJ1-1, with D possibly TRBD1 on 5 matching bases. Germline CDR1 SGHNT, CDR2 YENEEA. The CDR3 is made up of 14 amino acids. V lost 7 bases and J 0 bases, leaving 12 bases between the germline ends. Written as DNA, the CDR3 is TGTGCCAGCAACCCTGTGGGGGTGAACACTGAAGCTTTCTTT. It specifies CASNPVGVNTEAFF.

The chain joins TRBV6-1 to TRBJ1-2; D gene ambiguous. CDR1 and CDR2 from the germline V gene are MNHNS and SASEGT. The CDR3 is 12 residues long. V was shortened by 7 bases and J by 2 bases, with 8 bases between the two germline ends. The CDR3 coding sequence is TGTGCCAGCACAAGCACGAACTATGGCTACACCTTC. It translates to CASTSTNYGYTF.

V gene TRBV28 combines with J gene TRBJ2-1; D perhaps matches TRBD2 (6 bases). With 7 bases removed from V and 7 bases from J, the gap between germline ends came to 20 bases. This CDR3 region has 15 residues. The V gene's germline CDR1 is MDHEN and CDR2 SYDVKM. The CDR3 DNA follows: TGTGCCAGCACGCCACCCGGAGGGCCGGTAAATGAGCAGTTCTTC. Translating gives CASTPPGGPVNEQFF.

V is TRBV11-3 and J is TRBJ2-7, with a tentative D call TRBD2 (6 bases). V was clipped by 9 bases and J by 0 bases, with 15 bases between them. The CDR3 has 14 residues. The germline V gene has CDR1 SGHNT and CDR2 YENEEA. CDR3 amino acids: CASTLAGISYEQYF. The CDR3, as DNA: TGTGCCAGTACCTTGGCGGGAATCTCCTACGAGCAGTACTTC.

The V gene is TRBV7-8, the J gene TRBJ2-7, with D maybe TRBD1 (6 bases). Deletions cut 5 bases from V and 1 base from J, with 18 bases between. In germline, CDR1 is SGHVS, CDR2 FQNEAQ. The CDR3 spans 16 residues. CDR3 DNA: TGTGCCAGCAGCCCCTTTAGGGGGTGGAATTCCTACGAGCAGTACTTC. This gives the protein CASSPFRGWNSYEQYF.

The CDR3 loop is CASSRIQGINEKLFF. The CDR3 DNA sequence: TGTGCCAGTAGTCGGATACAGGGTATTAATGAAAAACTGTTTTTT. The chain couples TRBV19 to TRBJ1-4; D is perhaps TRBD1 (6 bases). This CDR3 has 15 residues. Trimming pared 5 bases from V and 4 bases from J, leaving 14 bases between. Germline assignment: CDR1 LNHDA and CDR2 SQIVND (reference sequence).

The V and J genes are TRBV10-3 and TRBJ1-2, with a possible D match to TRBD1 (5 bases). Germline lookup yields CDR1 ENHRY and CDR2 SYGVKD. The CDR3 is made up of 14 amino acids. Trimming removed 5 bases at V and 0 bases at J, with 10 bases between. In nucleotides, the CDR3 is TGTGCCATCAGTTGGGACCGATCTAACTATGGCTACACCTTC. Translated: CAISWDRSNYGYTF.

The V call is TRBV6-1, the J call TRBJ2-1; 8 nucleotides match TRBD2. Per germline, CDR1 MNHNS and CDR2 SASEGT. The V and J ends lost 2 bases and 8 bases, in that order; junction bases with no gene match: 11. The CDR3 extends over 16 amino acids. CDR3 nucleotides: TGTGCCAGCAGTGAATGGAGGGGAAGCGGGAGAGATGAGCAGTTCTTC. This encodes CASSEWRGSGRDEQFF.

This chain joins TRBV6-5 and TRBJ2-1; D call uncertain. V gave up 4 bases and J gave up 5 bases, with 12 bases separating them. This CDR3 comprises 14 residues. CDR1 and CDR2 from the germline V gene are MNHEY and SVGAGI. The CDR3 spells CASSSTTTNNEQFF. For the CDR3, the DNA is TGTGCCAGCAGTTCCACCACGACAAACAATGAGCAGTTCTTC.

The V call is TRBV18, the J call TRBJ2-7; a weak D match, TRBD2 (5 bases). This CDR3 region has 13 residues. The V and J ends lost 3 bases and 0 bases respectively, with 6 bases between them. The germline V gene has CDR1 KGHSH and CDR2 LQKENI. The CDR3 region is CASSPGISYEQYF. In DNA form, the CDR3 reads TGTGCCAGCTCACCCGGGATCTCCTACGAGCAGTACTTC. Full variable domain (missing parts from reference TRBV18 and TRBJ2-7): NAGVMQNPRHLVRRRGQEARLRCSPMKGHSHVYWYRQLPEEGLKFMVYLQKENIIDESGMPKERFSAEFPKEGPSILRIQQVVRGDSAAYFCASSPGISYEQYFGPGTRLTVT.

This clone is medium-sized by share. The chain couples TRBV5-1 to TRBJ2-1, with 7 bases fitting TRBD2. The CDR3 totals 15 residues. Germline assignment: CDR1 SGHRS and CDR2 YFSETQ. J lost 4 bases, V lost 4 bases, and 8 bases had no gene match. CDR3 sequence reads: CASSREGREYNEQFF. The CDR3 bases are TGCGCCAGCAGCAGGGAGGGACGGGAGTACAATGAGCAGTTCTTC.

In nucleotides, the CDR3 is TGTGCCAGCAGATTAACACCCGACAGTCCCTACGAGCAGTACTTC. Its protein is CASRLTPDSPYEQYF. The chain uses TRBV7-2 and TRBJ2-7; a possible D gene is TRBD1 (5 bases). CDR3 length: 15 amino acids. The ends were cut back, 6 bases at V and 2 bases at J, with 17 bases in the middle. Germline values: CDR1 SGHTA, CDR2 FQGNSA.

By its share, this clone is medium-sized (0.01 to 0.1%). The chain is built from TRBV7-8 and TRBJ2-1; D gene ambiguous. The V gene's germline CDR1 is SGHVS and CDR2 FQNEAQ. V was cut by 5 bases and J by 2 bases, with 1 base left in between. This CDR3 is 11 amino acids long. This CDR3 reads CASSPYNEQFF. CDR3 coding DNA: TGTGCCAGCAGCCCCTACAATGAGCAGTTCTTC.